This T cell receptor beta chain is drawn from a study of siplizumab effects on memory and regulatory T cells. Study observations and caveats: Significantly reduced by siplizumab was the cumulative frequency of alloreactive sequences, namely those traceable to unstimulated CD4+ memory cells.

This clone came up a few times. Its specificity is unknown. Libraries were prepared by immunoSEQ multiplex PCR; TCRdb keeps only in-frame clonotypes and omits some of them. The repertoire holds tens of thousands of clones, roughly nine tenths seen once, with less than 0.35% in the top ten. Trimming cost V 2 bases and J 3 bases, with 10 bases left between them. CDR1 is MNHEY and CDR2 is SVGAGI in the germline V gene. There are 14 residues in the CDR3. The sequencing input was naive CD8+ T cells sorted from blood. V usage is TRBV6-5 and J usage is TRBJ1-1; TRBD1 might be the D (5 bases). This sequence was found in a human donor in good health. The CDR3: CASSYGGRYTEAFF. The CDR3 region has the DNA TGTGCCAGCAGTTACGGGGGACGGTACACTGAAGCTTTCTTT.